One and the same sample provided the 30 T cell receptor beta chains below, sequenced in a study of CD8 T cells in Susac syndrome. RNA in amounts of roughly 0.45 to 1 ug was reverse transcribed with random hexamers. Using its own MiXCR run on the immunoSEQ multiplex PCR reads, TCRdb lists one record per CDR3 protein. The sample lists about 200,000 distinct CDR3 sequences; 85% to 95% were seen once. The sample taken for sequencing was CD4+ T cells from PBMCs. These receptors all come from a human donor with multiple sclerosis.

This chain connects TRBV9 to TRBJ2-3, with 8 bases lining up with TRBD2. J gave up 5 bases and V 0 bases, and 5 bases lay outside the gene matches. The germline V gene has CDR1 SGDLS and CDR2 YYNGEE. This CDR3 contains 15 residues. The CDR3 spells CASSVASGPLDTQYF. Written as DNA, the CDR3 is TGTGCCAGCAGCGTAGCTAGCGGGCCACTAGATACGCAGTATTTT.

The chain is built from TRBV18 and TRBJ1-1; D may be TRBD1 (6 bases). V was pared by 4 bases and J by 2 bases, with 11 bases between. CDR1 is KGHSH, CDR2 LQKENI, per germline. This CDR3 is 14 amino acids long. CDR3 loop: CASSRDRLNTEAFF. The CDR3 region has the DNA TGTGCCAGCTCACGCGACAGGCTTAACACTGAAGCTTTCTTT.

V and J are TRBV27 and TRBJ1-2, with D possibly TRBD1 on 5 matching bases. The CDR3 covers 17 residues. V shed 3 bases and J shed 0 bases, with 17 bases lying between them. Germline V gene sequence: CDR1 MNHEY, CDR2 SMNVEV (reference sequence). The CDR3 DNA is TGTGCCAGCAGTTTCAGGGTCCTGTCGGGTCCTAACTATGGCTACACCTTC. Its protein is CASSFRVLSGPNYGYTF.

V gene TRBV29-1 combines with J gene TRBJ1-2; D call uncertain. Trimming stripped 7 bases from V and 7 bases from J, with 16 bases between. This CDR3 region has 12 residues. Germline values: CDR1 SQVTM, CDR2 ANQGSEA. As DNA, the CDR3 is TGCAGCGCAAGGACTGACCCTCCTGGCTACACCTTC. Its protein product is CSARTDPPGYTF.

The chain employs TRBV29-1 and TRBJ1-2; D is ambiguous. This CDR3 contains 12 residues. V gave up 3 bases and J gave up 9 bases, with 14 bases separating them. Per the germline V gene, CDR1 is SQVTM and CDR2 is ANQGSEA. Here the CDR3 reads CSVDIGRARYTF. The CDR3 coding sequence is TGCAGCGTTGATATCGGACGGGCCCGCTACACCTTC.

The chain uses TRBV7-9 and TRBJ1-2, with D perhaps TRBD1 (6 bases). V shed 5 bases and J shed 3 bases, with 16 bases lying between them. This CDR3 has 15 amino acids. Germline loops: CDR1 SEHNR, CDR2 FQNEAQ (reference sequence). The CDR3 DNA is TGTGCCAGCAGCACAGTAGCAGGGGTGGACTATGGCTACACCTTC. It codes for CASSTVAGVDYGYTF.

The chain links TRBV6-1 to TRBJ2-7, with TRBD2 as a possible D gene (6 bases). Trimming removed 6 bases at V and 4 bases at J, with 16 bases between. This CDR3 region has 14 residues. Germline loops: CDR1 MNHNS, CDR2 SASEGT. The CDR3 loop is CASSPYGGTYEQYV. The CDR3 DNA sequence: TGTGCCAGCAGCCCCTACGGGGGAACATACGAGCAGTACGTC.

In its sample, this clonotype was seen once. The chain is built from TRBV12-3 or TRBV12-4 and TRBJ1-2; D might be TRBD1 (5 bases). CDR3 size: 16 residues. V dropped 5 bases and J dropped 4 bases, with 20 bases sitting between them. DNA for the CDR3: TGTGCCAGCAGTCCCCCCGGAGCCGGGGCGGTCTATGGCTACACCTTC. It translates to CASSPPGAGAVYGYTF.

V usage is TRBV5-4 and J usage is TRBJ2-5; the match to TRBD1 covers 8 bases. The V gene's germline CDR1 is SGHNT and CDR2 YYREEE (reference sequence). The CDR3 loop spans 14 amino acids. V dropped 1 base and J dropped 5; count of bases not matched to a gene: 4. The CDR3 sequence is CASSLPGGTETQYF. CDR3 DNA sequence: TGTGCCAGCAGCTTGCCAGGGGGCACGGAGACCCAGTACTTC.

The gene calls are TRBV18 and TRBJ2-5; unclear D gene. The CDR3 has 14 amino acids. Trimming pared 1 base from V and 5 bases from J, leaving 11 bases between. Germline V gene data show CDR1 as KGHSH and CDR2 as LQKENI. CDR3 sequence reads: CASSPLMNRETQYF. DNA for the CDR3: TGTGCCAGCTCACCACTAATGAATCGGGAGACCCAGTACTTC.

This chain connects TRBV25-1 to TRBJ1-2; no definite D call. V gave up 4 bases and J gave up 5 bases, with 5 bases separating them. Germline V lookup: CDR1 MGHDK, CDR2 SYGVNS. This CDR3 is built from 11 residues. In nucleotides, the CDR3 is TGTGCCAGCAGTGCCTTTTATGGCTACACCTTC. Amino acids: CASSAFYGYTF.

The chain's CDR3 is CAWSVGLTGGILYLGYTF. The CDR3 bases are TGTGCCTGGAGTGTAGGTCTAACAGGGGGCATACTCTATCTTGGCTACACCTTC. The chain joins TRBV30 to TRBJ1-2; 9 bases line up with TRBD1. From germline, CDR1 is GTSNPN and CDR2 SVGIG (reference sequence). The junction had 18 bases not matched to a gene; V was cut back by 0 bases and J by 7 bases. The CDR3 is 18 residues long.

The gene calls are TRBV19 and TRBJ2-1, with 11 nucleotides matching TRBD2. The CDR3 runs 16 residues. Germline V CDR1 and CDR2: LNHDA, SQIVND (reference sequence). V shed 7 bases and J 3 bases; nucleotides not matched to a gene: 8. The CDR3 region is CASKASGGTFYNEQFF. The DNA for the CDR3 is TGTGCCAGTAAGGCTAGCGGGGGGACTTTCTACAATGAGCAGTTCTTC.

The V call is TRBV6-5, the J call TRBJ2-7; D unresolved. This CDR3 region has 13 residues. Looked up from germline, CDR1 is MNHEY and CDR2 is SVGAGI. V shed 4 bases and J shed 3 bases, with 10 bases lying between them. The CDR3 DNA reads as TGTGCCAGCAGTTCCCCCGTCGGCTACGAGCAGTACTTC. It encodes CASSSPVGYEQYF.

The chain is built from TRBV3-1 and TRBJ1-5; D is unresolved. The CDR3 runs 15 residues. Germline V gives CDR1 LGHDT, CDR2 YNNKEL (reference sequence). V lost 4 bases and J lost 5, with 15 bases in between. CDR3 nucleotide sequence: TGTGCCAGCAGCCCGTTCGCGGTTCGGGATCAGCCCCAGCATTTT. Protein: CASSPFAVRDQPQHF.

The chain is built from TRBV19 and TRBJ2-5; no reliable D call. This CDR3 is built from 13 residues. Trimming removed 2 bases at V and 2 bases at J, with 6 bases between. Germline assignment: CDR1 LNHDA and CDR2 SQIVND (reference sequence). The CDR3 DNA reads as TGTGCCAGTAGTATAACTGGACAAGAGACCCAGTACTTC. The encoded protein is CASSITGQETQYF.

This chain uses TRBV30 with TRBJ2-7; D gene uncertain. This CDR3 spans 11 amino acids. V lost 1 base and J 12 bases, leaving 13 bases between the germline ends. CDR1 and CDR2 (germline): GTSNPN, SVGIG (reference sequence). CDR3 protein: CAWSAGVGRYF. The CDR3 nucleotides read TGTGCCTGGAGTGCAGGCGTTGGTCGGTACTTC.

The chain employs TRBV3-1 and TRBJ1-1; tentative D call: TRBD1 (5 bases). Germline CDR1 is LGHDT and CDR2 is YNNKEL (reference sequence). The CDR3 runs to 12 residues. The ends were cut back, 1 base at V and 11 bases at J, with 11 bases in the middle. CDR3 bases: TGTGCCAGCAGCCAAGGCGACAGCCATGCTTTCTTT. Protein: CASSQGDSHAFF.

CDR3 protein: CASSPPGVRGYTF. CDR3 bases: TGTGCCAGCAGCCCGCCGGGGGTGAGAGGCTACACCTTC. The V and J genes are TRBV13 and TRBJ1-2; D perhaps matches TRBD1 (5 bases). The germline V gene has CDR1 PRHDT and CDR2 FYEKMQ (reference sequence). V was pared by 5 bases and J by 8 bases, with 15 bases between. The length of the CDR3 is 13 residues.

The V and J genes are TRBV9 and TRBJ1-2; 7 nucleotides match TRBD1. This CDR3 spans 15 amino acids. The J segment lost 4 bases and the V segment lost 1 base, leaving 7 bases of the junction unmatched. Germline V gene data show CDR1 as SGDLS and CDR2 as YYNGEE. CDR3 nucleotides: TGTGCCAGCAGCGTAAATCAGGGGGAGGCCTATGGCTACACCTTC. This translates into CASSVNQGEAYGYTF.

This clonotype occurred once. The chain employs TRBV7-2 and TRBJ2-7; 9 nucleotides match TRBD2. Germline assignment: CDR1 SGHTA and CDR2 FQGNSA. V shed 5 bases and J 4 bases; nucleotides not matched to a gene: 3. This CDR3 region has 13 residues. The CDR3 coding sequence is TGTGCCAGCAGCCAGCGGGGGGCATACGAGCAGTACTTC. Translated, it gives CASSQRGAYEQYF.

The V call is TRBV30, the J call TRBJ1-2; D is unresolved. Trimming removed 7 bases at V and 8 bases at J, with 17 bases between. The CDR3 has 12 amino acids. Per the germline V gene, CDR1 is GTSNPN and CDR2 is SVGIG (reference sequence). The CDR3 spells CAFAGGRGGYTF. The CDR3 coding sequence is TGTGCCTTTGCGGGCGGGAGAGGCGGCTACACCTTC.

The gene calls are TRBV20-1 and TRBJ2-7, with D uncertain. V gave up 4 bases and J gave up 4 bases, with 14 bases separating them. CDR1 DFQATT and CDR2 SNEGSKA come from the germline V gene (reference sequence). This CDR3 contains 13 residues. CDR3 sequence reads: CSATRATKYEQYF. The CDR3 bases are TGCAGTGCTACCCGGGCCACGAAATACGAGCAGTACTTC.

The CDR3 loop reads CASSQVRDLSRQYF. The CDR3 DNA reads as TGTGCCAGCAGCCAAGTACGGGACCTGAGTCGGCAGTACTTC. The chain combines TRBV3-1 with TRBJ2-5; D is possibly TRBD1 or TRBD2 (5 bases each). Germline CDR1 LGHDT, CDR2 YNNKEL (reference sequence). CDR3 length: 14 residues. Trimming left V 1 base short and J 11 bases short, with 17 bases between.

The CDR3 bases are TGTGCCAGCAGCCCCATACAGGGATCCTCCTACAATGAGCAGTTCTTC. It yields the protein CASSPIQGSSYNEQFF. The chain links TRBV3-1 to TRBJ2-1; a weak D match, TRBD1 (6 bases). This CDR3 is 16 amino acids long. From germline, CDR1 is LGHDT and CDR2 YNNKEL (reference sequence). The V gene lost 4 bases and the J gene lost 0 bases, with 13 bases spanning the gap.

The chain joins TRBV3-1 to TRBJ2-7, with D perhaps TRBD2 (5 bases). Per the germline V gene, CDR1 is LGHDT and CDR2 is YNNKEL (reference sequence). The CDR3 consists of 13 residues. The V end lost 8 bases, the J end lost 0 bases, and 11 bases lay between the germline ends. The chain's CDR3 is CASGGLSSYEQYF. Written as DNA, the CDR3 is TGTGCCAGCGGTGGACTGTCCTCCTACGAGCAGTACTTC.

This rearrangement joins TRBV30 to TRBJ2-1, with 7 bases matching TRBD2. V was clipped by 5 bases and J by 3 bases; unmatched bases: 4. The CDR3 extends over 13 amino acids. Germline V CDR1 and CDR2: GTSNPN, SVGIG (reference sequence). CDR3: CAWGPGGYNEQFF. The CDR3 bases are TGTGCCTGGGGGCCGGGGGGCTACAATGAGCAGTTCTTC.

V is TRBV23-1 and J is TRBJ1-1; D is ambiguous. TRBV23-1 is flagged as an ORF with uncertain function. The V end was cut by 3 bases, the J end by 5 bases, with 19 bases between. CDR3 length: 16 residues. CDR3 amino acids: CASSHPRAGRQTEAFF. The DNA of the CDR3 is TGCGCCAGCAGTCACCCCCGGGCTGGCCGGCAGACTGAAGCTTTCTTT.

V and J are TRBV29-1 and TRBJ2-1, with 8 nucleotides matching TRBD1. The CDR3 contains 13 residues. With V trimmed by 7 bases and J by 8 bases, 10 bases remained unmatched. In germline, CDR1 is SQVTM, CDR2 ANQGSEA. The CDR3 sequence: CSARTGLFDEQFF. The DNA for the CDR3 is TGCAGCGCCCGGACAGGGCTTTTTGATGAGCAGTTCTTC.

V gene TRBV7-2 combines with J gene TRBJ2-7; D call uncertain. The ends were cut back, 1 base at V and 2 bases at J, with 9 bases in the middle. The CDR3 sequence is 14 residues long. Germline CDR1 reads SGHTA; CDR2 reads FQGNSA. The CDR3 reads CASSLGGSTYEQYF. The CDR3 DNA reads as TGTGCCAGCAGCTTAGGTGGCAGTACCTACGAGCAGTACTTC.